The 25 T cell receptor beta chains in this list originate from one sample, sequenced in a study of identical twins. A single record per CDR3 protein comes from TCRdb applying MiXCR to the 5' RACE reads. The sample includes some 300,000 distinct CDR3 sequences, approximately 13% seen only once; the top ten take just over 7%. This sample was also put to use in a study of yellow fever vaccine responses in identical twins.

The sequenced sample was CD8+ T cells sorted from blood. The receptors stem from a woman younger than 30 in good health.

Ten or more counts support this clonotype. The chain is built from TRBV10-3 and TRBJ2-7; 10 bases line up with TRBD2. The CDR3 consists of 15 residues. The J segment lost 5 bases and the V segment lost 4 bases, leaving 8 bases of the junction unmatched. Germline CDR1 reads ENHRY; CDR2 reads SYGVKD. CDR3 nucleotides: TGTGCCATCAGTGGTGAGCGGGAGGGTACCAACGAGCAGTACTTC. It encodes CAISGEREGTNEQYF.

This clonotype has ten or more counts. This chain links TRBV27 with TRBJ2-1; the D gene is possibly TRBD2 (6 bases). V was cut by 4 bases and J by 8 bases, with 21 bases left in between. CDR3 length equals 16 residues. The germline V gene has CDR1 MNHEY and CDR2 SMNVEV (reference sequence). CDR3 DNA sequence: TGTGCCAGCAGTTCCACGGGACTCCGGCCTTATTATGAGCAGTTCTTC. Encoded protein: CASSSTGLRPYYEQFF.

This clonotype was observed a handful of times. CDR3 sequence (DNA): TGTGCCAGCAGTAACTCCCGAGGGCAGTTCTTC. Its translation is CASSNSRGQFF. This chain joins TRBV25-1 and TRBJ2-1; D is unclear. Germline values: CDR1 MGHDK, CDR2 SYGVNS. The V gene lost 5 bases and the J gene lost 12 bases, with 11 bases spanning the gap. The CDR3 covers 11 residues.

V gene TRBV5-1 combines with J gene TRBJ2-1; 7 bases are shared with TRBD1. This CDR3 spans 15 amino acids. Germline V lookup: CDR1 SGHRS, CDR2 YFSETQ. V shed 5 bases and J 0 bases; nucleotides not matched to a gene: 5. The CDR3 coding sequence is TGCGCCAGCAGGCTGGGACAGAGCTCCTACAATGAGCAGTTCTTC. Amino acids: CASRLGQSSYNEQFF.

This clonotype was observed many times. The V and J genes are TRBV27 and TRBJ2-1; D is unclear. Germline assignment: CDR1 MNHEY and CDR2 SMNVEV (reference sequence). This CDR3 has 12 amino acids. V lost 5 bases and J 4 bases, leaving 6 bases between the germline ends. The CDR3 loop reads CASSPQYNEQFF. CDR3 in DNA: TGTGCCAGCAGTCCCCAGTACAATGAGCAGTTCTTC.

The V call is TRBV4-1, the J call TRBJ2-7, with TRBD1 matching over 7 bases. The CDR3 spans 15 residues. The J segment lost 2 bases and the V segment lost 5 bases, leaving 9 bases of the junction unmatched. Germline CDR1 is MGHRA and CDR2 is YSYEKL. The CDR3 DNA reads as TGCGCCAGCAGCTTCCGGACAGGACCGACCTACGAGCAGTACTTC. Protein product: CASSFRTGPTYEQYF.

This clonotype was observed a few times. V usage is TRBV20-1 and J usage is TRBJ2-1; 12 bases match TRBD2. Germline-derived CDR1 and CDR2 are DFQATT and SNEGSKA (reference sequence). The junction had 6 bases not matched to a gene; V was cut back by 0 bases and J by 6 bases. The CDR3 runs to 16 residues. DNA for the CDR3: TGCAGTGCTAGAGACCCACTAGCGGGGGGAATCAATGAGCAGTTCTTC. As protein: CSARDPLAGGINEQFF.

CDR3 sequence: CSVEERQDTPDTQYF. CDR3 in DNA: TGCAGCGTTGAAGAACGGCAGGATACCCCAGATACGCAGTATTTT. V is TRBV29-1 and J is TRBJ2-3, with D hard to call. The CDR3 has 15 amino acids. Deletions cut 0 bases from V and 4 bases from J, with 14 bases between. Germline V gene data show CDR1 as SQVTM and CDR2 as ANQGSEA.

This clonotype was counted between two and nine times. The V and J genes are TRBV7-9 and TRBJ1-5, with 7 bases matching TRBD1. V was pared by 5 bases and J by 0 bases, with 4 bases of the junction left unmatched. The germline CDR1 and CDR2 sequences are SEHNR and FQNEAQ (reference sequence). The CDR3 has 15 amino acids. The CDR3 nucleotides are TGTGCCAGCAGCGCCGACAGGGCTAGCAATCAGCCCCAGCATTTT. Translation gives CASSADRASNQPQHF.

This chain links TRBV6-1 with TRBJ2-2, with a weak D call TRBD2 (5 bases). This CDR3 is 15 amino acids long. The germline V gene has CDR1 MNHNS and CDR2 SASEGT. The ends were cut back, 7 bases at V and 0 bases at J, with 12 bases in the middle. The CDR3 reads CASKLGIANTGELFF. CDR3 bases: TGTGCCAGCAAACTCGGGATTGCGAACACCGGGGAGCTGTTTTTT.

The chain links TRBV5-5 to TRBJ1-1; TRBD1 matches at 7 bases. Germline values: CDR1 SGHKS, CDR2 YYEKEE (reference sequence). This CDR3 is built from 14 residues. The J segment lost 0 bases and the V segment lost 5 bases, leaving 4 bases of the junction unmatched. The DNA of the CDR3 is TGTGCCAGCAGAAGGGACAGACTGAACACTGAAGCTTTCTTT. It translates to CASRRDRLNTEAFF.

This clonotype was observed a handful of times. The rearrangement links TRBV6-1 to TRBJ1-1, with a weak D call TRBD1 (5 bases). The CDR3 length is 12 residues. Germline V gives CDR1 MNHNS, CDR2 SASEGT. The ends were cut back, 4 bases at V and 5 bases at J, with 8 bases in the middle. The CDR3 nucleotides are TGTGCCAGCAGTGTGGGGCAGACTGAAGCTTTCTTT. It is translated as CASSVGQTEAFF.

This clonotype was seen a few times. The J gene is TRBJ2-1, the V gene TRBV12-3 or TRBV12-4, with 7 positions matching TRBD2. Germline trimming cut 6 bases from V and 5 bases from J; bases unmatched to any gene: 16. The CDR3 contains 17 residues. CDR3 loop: CASSIYPGLGQNNEQFF. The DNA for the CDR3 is TGTGCCAGCAGCATTTACCCCGGACTAGGGCAAAACAATGAGCAGTTCTTC.

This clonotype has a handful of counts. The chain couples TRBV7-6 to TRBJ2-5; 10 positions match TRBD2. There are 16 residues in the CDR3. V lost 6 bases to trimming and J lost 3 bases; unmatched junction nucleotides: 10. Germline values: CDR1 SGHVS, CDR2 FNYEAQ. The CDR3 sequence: CASSLEASGGEETQYF. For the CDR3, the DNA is TGTGCCAGCAGTCTGGAGGCTAGCGGGGGCGAAGAGACCCAGTACTTC.

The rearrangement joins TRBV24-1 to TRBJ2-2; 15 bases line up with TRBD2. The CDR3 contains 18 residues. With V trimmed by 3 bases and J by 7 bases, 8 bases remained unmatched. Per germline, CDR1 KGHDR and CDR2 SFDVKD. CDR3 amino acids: CATSDPGLAGGPDGELFF. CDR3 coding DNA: TGTGCCACCAGTGATCCTGGACTAGCGGGAGGGCCAGACGGGGAGCTGTTTTTT.

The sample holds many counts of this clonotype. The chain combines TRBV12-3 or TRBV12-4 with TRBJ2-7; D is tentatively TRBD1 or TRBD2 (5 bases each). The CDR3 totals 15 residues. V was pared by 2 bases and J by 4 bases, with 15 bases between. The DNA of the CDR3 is TGTGCCAGCAGTTTACGGGGCAGGGTGAAGTACGAGCAGTACTTC. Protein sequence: CASSLRGRVKYEQYF.

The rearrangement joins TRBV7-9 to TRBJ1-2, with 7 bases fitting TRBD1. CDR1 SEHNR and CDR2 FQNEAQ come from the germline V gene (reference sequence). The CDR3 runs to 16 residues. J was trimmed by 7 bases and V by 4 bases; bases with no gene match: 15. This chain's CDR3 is CASSSGQAGARVGYTF. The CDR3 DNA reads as TGTGCCAGCAGCTCCGGACAGGCCGGGGCTCGCGTTGGCTACACCTTC.

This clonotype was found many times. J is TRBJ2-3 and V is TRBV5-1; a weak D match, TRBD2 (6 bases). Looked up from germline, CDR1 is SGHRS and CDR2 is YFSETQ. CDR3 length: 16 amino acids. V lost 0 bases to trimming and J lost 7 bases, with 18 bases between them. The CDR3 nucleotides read TGCGCCAGCAGCTTGGTCGCAGGAGGGCGTATAAATACGCAGTATTTT. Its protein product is CASSLVAGGRINTQYF.

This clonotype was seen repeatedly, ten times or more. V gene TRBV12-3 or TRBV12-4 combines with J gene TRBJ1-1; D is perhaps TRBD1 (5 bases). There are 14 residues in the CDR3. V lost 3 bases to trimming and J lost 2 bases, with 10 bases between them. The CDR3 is CASSFQGRNTEAFF. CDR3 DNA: TGTGCCAGCAGTTTTCAGGGCCGCAACACTGAAGCTTTCTTT.

This chain's CDR3 is CASSAGTAAKNIQYF. The CDR3 nucleotides read TGTGCCAGCAGCGCCGGGACAGCGGCCAAAAACATTCAGTACTTC. The rearrangement uses TRBV7-8 and TRBJ2-4, with 7 bases matching TRBD1. J was trimmed by 1 base and V by 5 bases; bases with no gene match: 5. The CDR3 has 15 amino acids. Germline V gene lookup returns CDR1 SGHVS and CDR2 FQNEAQ.

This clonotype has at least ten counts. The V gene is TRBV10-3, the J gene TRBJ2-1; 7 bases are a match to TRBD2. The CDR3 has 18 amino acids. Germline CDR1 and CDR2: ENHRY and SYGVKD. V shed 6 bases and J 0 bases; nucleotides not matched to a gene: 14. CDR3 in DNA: TGTGCCATCAGCGTAGAGCCCCATGGCGGGAGCTCCTACAATGAGCAGTTCTTC. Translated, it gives CAISVEPHGGSSYNEQFF.

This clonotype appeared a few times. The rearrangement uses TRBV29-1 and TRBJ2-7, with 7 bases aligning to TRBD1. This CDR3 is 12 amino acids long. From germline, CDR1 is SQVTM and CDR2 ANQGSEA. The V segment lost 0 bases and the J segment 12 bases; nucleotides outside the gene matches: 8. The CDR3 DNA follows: TGCAGCGTTGAAGAGGGGCAGGGGGTTCTGTACGTC. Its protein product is CSVEEGQGVLYV.

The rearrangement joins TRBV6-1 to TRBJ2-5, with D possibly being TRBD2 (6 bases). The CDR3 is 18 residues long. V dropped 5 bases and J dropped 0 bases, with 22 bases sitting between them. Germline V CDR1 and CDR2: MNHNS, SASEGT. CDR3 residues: CASSPLYRDSSNQETQYF. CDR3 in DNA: TGTGCCAGCAGTCCACTATACCGGGACTCGAGCAACCAAGAGACCCAGTACTTC.

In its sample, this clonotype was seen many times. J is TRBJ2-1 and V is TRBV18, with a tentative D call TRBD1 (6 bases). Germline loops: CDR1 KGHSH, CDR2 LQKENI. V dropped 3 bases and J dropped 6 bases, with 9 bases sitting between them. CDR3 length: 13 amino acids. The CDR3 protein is CASSPYRANEQFF. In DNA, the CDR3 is TGTGCCAGCTCACCTTACAGGGCCAATGAGCAGTTCTTC.

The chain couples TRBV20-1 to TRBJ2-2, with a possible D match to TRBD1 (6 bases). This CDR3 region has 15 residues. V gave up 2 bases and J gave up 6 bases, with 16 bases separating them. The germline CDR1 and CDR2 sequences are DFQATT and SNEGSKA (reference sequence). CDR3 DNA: TGCAGTGCTAGACCCCCTGACAGGTCATCCGGGGAGCTGTTTTTT. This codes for CSARPPDRSSGELFF.